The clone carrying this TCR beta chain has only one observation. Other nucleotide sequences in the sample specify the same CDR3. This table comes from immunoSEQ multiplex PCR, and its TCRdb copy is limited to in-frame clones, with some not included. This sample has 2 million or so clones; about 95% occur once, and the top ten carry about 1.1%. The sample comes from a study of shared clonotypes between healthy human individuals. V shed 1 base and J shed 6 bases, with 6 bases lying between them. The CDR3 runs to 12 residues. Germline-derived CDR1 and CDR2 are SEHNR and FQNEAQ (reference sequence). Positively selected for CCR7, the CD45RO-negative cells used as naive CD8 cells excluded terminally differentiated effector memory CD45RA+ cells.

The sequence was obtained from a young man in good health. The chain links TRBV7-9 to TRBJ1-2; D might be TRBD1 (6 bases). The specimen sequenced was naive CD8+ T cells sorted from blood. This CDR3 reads CASSLDRDGYTF. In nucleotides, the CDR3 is TGTGCCAGCAGCTTAGACAGGGATGGCTACACCTTC.